This T cell receptor (beta chain) derives from a study of blood T cell repertoires in COVID-19. Overall study context: Sites across the United States, Italy and Spain contributed samples from acute and convalescent COVID-19. The analysed material was cDNA or gDNA that came from T cells, B-cell-depleted T cells, or PBMCs.

Per the study methods: It was from reference gene primer amplification that nucleated cell counts were estimated. Sequencing was performed with immunoSEQ multiplex PCR; in TCRdb, only in-frame clones are kept and a portion is missing. V and J calls and clone size are given by that table; D and trimming were obtained from the DNA. The sample gives around 150,000 clones, 90% of which show up once; 15% to 20% is in the top ten. The clonotype originates from a man between 60 and 75 years old with active or convalescent COVID-19. Sequencing was carried out using peripheral blood.

The CDR3 DNA sequence: TGCGCCAGCAGCGATGGACAGGGCCCCTCTGGAAACACCATATATTTT. Translated: CASSDGQGPSGNTIYF. This chain uses TRBV5-1 with TRBJ1-3; 8 bases match TRBD1. Germline CDR1 SGHRS, CDR2 YFSETQ. V was clipped by 4 bases and J by 0 bases; unmatched bases: 6. This CDR3 has 16 residues.